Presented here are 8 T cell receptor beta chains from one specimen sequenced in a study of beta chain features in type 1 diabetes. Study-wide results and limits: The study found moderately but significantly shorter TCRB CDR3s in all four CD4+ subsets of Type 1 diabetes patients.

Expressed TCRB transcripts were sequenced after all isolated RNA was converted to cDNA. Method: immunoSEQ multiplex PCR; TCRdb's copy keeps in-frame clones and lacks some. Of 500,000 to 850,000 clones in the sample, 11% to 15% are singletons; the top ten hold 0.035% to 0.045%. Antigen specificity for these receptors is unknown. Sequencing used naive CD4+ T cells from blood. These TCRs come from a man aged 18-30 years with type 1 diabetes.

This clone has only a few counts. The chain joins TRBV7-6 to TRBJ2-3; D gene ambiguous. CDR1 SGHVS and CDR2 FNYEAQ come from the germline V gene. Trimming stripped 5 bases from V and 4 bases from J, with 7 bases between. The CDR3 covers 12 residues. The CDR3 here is CASSRGPDTQYF. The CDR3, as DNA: TGTGCCAGCAGCCGTGGCCCAGATACGCAGTATTTT.

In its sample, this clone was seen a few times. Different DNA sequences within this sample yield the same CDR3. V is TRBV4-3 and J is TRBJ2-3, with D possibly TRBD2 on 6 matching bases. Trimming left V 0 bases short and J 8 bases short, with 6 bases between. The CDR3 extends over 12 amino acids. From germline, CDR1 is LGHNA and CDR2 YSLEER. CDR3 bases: TGCGCCAGCAGCCAAGAGGGAGGTACGCAGTATTTT. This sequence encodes CASSQEGGTQYF.

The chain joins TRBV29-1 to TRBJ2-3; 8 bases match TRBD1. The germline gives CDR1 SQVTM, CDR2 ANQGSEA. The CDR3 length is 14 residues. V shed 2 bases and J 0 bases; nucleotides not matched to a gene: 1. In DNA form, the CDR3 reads TGCAGCGTTGAACAGGGGGCTAGCACAGATACGCAGTATTTT. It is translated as CSVEQGASTDTQYF.

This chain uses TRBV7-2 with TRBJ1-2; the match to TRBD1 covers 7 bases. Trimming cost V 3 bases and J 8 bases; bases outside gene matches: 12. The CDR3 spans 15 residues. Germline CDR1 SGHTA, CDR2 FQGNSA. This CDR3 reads CASSLLEGQKDGYTF. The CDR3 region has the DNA TGTGCCAGCAGCTTGTTGGAGGGACAGAAGGACGGCTACACCTTC.

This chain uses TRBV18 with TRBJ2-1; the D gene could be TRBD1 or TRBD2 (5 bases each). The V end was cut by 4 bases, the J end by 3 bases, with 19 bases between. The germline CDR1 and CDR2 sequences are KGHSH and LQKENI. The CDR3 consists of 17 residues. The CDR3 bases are TGTGCCAGCTCACGACTCTACCGGGACGTCCTCTACAATGAGCAGTTCTTC. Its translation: CASSRLYRDVLYNEQFF.

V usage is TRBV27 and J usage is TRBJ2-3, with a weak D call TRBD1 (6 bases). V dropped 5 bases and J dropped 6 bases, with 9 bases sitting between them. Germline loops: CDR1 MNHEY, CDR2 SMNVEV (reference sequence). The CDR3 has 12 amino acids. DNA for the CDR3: TGTGCCAGCAGTCAGAGGGGGGATACGCAGTATTTT. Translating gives CASSQRGDTQYF.

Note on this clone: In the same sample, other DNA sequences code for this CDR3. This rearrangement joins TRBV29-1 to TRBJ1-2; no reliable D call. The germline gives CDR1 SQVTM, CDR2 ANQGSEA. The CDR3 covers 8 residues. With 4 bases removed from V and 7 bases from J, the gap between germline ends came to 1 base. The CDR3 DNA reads TGCAGCGTTGGTGGCTACACCTTC. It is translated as CSVGGYTF.

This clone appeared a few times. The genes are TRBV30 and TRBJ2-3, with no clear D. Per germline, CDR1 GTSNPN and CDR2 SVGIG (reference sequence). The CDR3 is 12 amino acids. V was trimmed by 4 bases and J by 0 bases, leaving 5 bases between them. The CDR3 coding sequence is TGTGCCTGGACAGGTAGCACAGATACGCAGTATTTT. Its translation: CAWTGSTDTQYF.